These 20 T cell receptor beta chains were sequenced from one sample in a study of blood T cell repertoires in COVID-19. TCRdb's table, derived via immunoSEQ multiplex PCR, lists solely in-frame clones and lacks some. This table has around 500,000 clones, approximately 90% appearing once. Source material: PBMCs or T cells enriched from blood (not recorded which). The receptors shown here come from a woman in her forties who had recovered from COVID-19.

The chain couples TRBV28 to TRBJ2-7, with D maybe TRBD1 (6 bases). CDR3 size: 15 residues. V dropped 3 bases and J dropped 1 base, with 13 bases sitting between them. Germline lookup yields CDR1 MDHEN and CDR2 SYDVKM. The DNA of the CDR3 is TGTGCCAGCAGTTTGCGAGGACAGTTTTCCTACGAGCAGTACTTC. This codes for CASSLRGQFSYEQYF.

The J gene is TRBJ2-7, the V gene TRBV29-1; weak D call: TRBD1 (6 bases). Germline CDR1 SQVTM, CDR2 ANQGSEA. V was shortened by 5 bases and J by 2 bases, with 7 bases between the two germline ends. The CDR3 covers 11 residues. In nucleotides, the CDR3 is TGCAGCGTTTACAGGGCCTACGAGCAGTACTTC. Protein: CSVYRAYEQYF.

The chain joins TRBV3-1 (or the pseudogene TRBV3-2) to TRBJ2-7; possible D gene TRBD1, 6 bases. This CDR3 has 14 residues. V lost 3 bases and J 3 bases, leaving 12 bases between the germline ends. Germline V CDR1 and CDR2: LGHDT, YNNKEL (reference sequence). This CDR3 reads CASSQTTGNYEQYF. The CDR3 coding sequence is TGTGCCAGCAGCCAGACTACAGGGAACTACGAGCAGTACTTC.

A single count supports this clone. V usage is TRBV5-4 and J usage is TRBJ2-3; 9 nucleotides match TRBD2. The germline V gene encodes CDR1 SGHNT and CDR2 YYREEE (reference sequence). CDR3 size: 15 residues. The junction had 5 bases not matched to a gene; V was cut back by 3 bases and J by 3 bases. The CDR3 sequence: CASSSGTSLTDTQYF. The DNA of the CDR3 is TGTGCCAGCAGCTCAGGGACTAGCTTAACAGATACGCAGTATTTT.

This chain joins TRBV5-1 and TRBJ2-1; 10 nucleotides line up with TRBD2. This CDR3 has 14 residues. Looked up from germline, CDR1 is SGHRS and CDR2 is YFSETQ. Germline trimming cut 2 bases from V and 6 bases from J; bases unmatched to any gene: 2. The CDR3 spells CASSLAGGGNEQFF. The DNA of the CDR3 is TGCGCCAGCAGCTTAGCGGGAGGGGGCAATGAGCAGTTCTTC.

This chain uses TRBV10-3 with TRBJ2-5, with a weak D call TRBD1 (5 bases). V was cut by 0 bases and J by 5 bases, with 10 bases left in between. The CDR3 totals 14 residues. CDR1 and CDR2 (germline): ENHRY, SYGVKD. CDR3 in amino acids: CAISESRAAETQYF. In DNA, the CDR3 is TGTGCCATCAGTGAGTCCAGGGCGGCGGAGACCCAGTACTTC.

The chain has TRBV6-1 and TRBJ2-2, with D unresolved. V was trimmed by 4 bases and J by 4 bases, leaving 22 bases between them. This CDR3 is 18 amino acids long. The germline V gene has CDR1 MNHNS and CDR2 SASEGT. The CDR3 sequence is CASSGVASESWRTGELFF. CDR3 coding DNA: TGTGCCAGCAGTGGTGTCGCGTCGGAGAGTTGGCGCACCGGGGAGCTGTTTTTT.

This sequence joins TRBV18 and TRBJ1-2, with 9 bases identical to TRBD1. Germline V lookup: CDR1 KGHSH, CDR2 LQKENI. The V segment lost 3 bases and the J segment 2 bases; nucleotides outside the gene matches: 10. CDR3 length: 17 residues. Here the CDR3 DNA reads TGTGCCAGCTCACCCAATCCGACAGGGGGATTAAACTATGGCTACACCTTC. It is translated as CASSPNPTGGLNYGYTF. The whole variable domain, remainder taken from reference TRBV18 and TRBJ1-2, is NAGVMQNPRHLVRRRGQEARLRCSPMKGHSHVYWYRQLPEEGLKFMVYLQKENIIDESGMPKERFSAEFPKEGPSILRIQQVVRGDSAAYFCASSPNPTGGLNYGYTFGSGTRLTVV.

The chain uses TRBV12-3 or TRBV12-4 and TRBJ2-1, with D tentatively TRBD1 (6 bases). V gave up 4 bases and J gave up 6 bases, with 10 bases separating them. This CDR3 is built from 13 residues. CDR3 sequence: CASSWQGSNEQFF. For the CDR3, the DNA is TGTGCCAGCAGTTGGCAGGGGTCCAATGAGCAGTTCTTC.

The chain has TRBV10-1 and TRBJ2-7; 8 bases agree with TRBD1. The J segment lost 6 bases and the V segment lost 4 bases, leaving 5 bases of the junction unmatched. Germline V gene data show CDR1 as WNHNN and CDR2 as SYGVQD (reference sequence). The CDR3 loop spans 13 amino acids. CDR3 in DNA: TGCGCCAGCAGTGTGACAGGGGTAAGCGAGCAGTACTTC. Encoded protein: CASSVTGVSEQYF.

This chain connects TRBV27 to TRBJ2-2, with 7 bases aligning to TRBD2. Germline assignment: CDR1 MNHEY and CDR2 SMNVEV (reference sequence). Trimming took 8 bases from V and 5 from J; bases not matched to a gene: 14. This CDR3 spans 16 amino acids. The CDR3: CASGEGGAAGTGELFF. The CDR3 coding sequence is TGTGCCAGCGGGGAGGGCGGGGCAGCTGGGACCGGGGAGCTGTTTTTT.

The chain uses TRBV12-3 or TRBV12-4 and TRBJ1-5; the match to TRBD1 covers 9 bases. V trimming: 5 bases; J trimming: 4 bases; junction bases outside the gene matches: 0. This CDR3 has 13 residues. The CDR3 reads CASSGTGNQPQHF. The CDR3 nucleotides are TGTGCCAGCAGTGGGACAGGGAATCAGCCCCAGCATTTT.

This rearrangement joins TRBV9 to TRBJ2-5, with 11 nucleotides matching TRBD2. The V and J ends lost 2 bases and 3 bases, in that order; junction bases with no gene match: 0. Per germline, CDR1 SGDLS and CDR2 YYNGEE. The length of the CDR3 is 14 residues. The CDR3 sequence: CASSVGLAEETQYF. Written as DNA, the CDR3 is TGTGCCAGCAGCGTGGGACTAGCGGAAGAGACCCAGTACTTC.

This sequence joins TRBV7-8 and TRBJ1-2; D is perhaps TRBD1 (5 bases). Trimming cost V 2 bases and J 2 bases, with 21 bases left between them. The V gene's germline CDR1 is SGHVS and CDR2 FQNEAQ. The CDR3 is made up of 18 amino acids. In nucleotides, the CDR3 is TGTGCCAGCAGCTTAATTGTAGTTCAGGGCGCGCCCAACTATGGCTACACCTTC. Protein sequence: CASSLIVVQGAPNYGYTF.

The V call is TRBV12-3 or TRBV12-4, the J call TRBJ2-1, with D unclear. The V and J ends lost 2 bases and 16 bases respectively, with 15 bases between them. The CDR3 is 12 amino acids. As DNA, the CDR3 is TGTGCCAGCAGTTTATTTGCGAGTTACCCCTTCTTC. It is translated as CASSLFASYPFF.

J is TRBJ1-1 and V is TRBV5-1; D not certain. Germline V gene data show CDR1 as SGHRS and CDR2 as YFSETQ. The CDR3 loop spans 13 amino acids. V lost 3 bases and J 3 bases, leaving 9 bases between the germline ends. The CDR3: CASSSLSYTEAFF. The CDR3 nucleotides read TGCGCCAGCAGCTCGCTATCGTACACTGAAGCTTTCTTT.

V and J are TRBV5-1 and TRBJ1-3; TRBD1 matches at 7 bases. V was pared by 3 bases and J by 7 bases, with 13 bases of the junction left unmatched. The length of the CDR3 is 16 residues. Germline CDR1 reads SGHRS; CDR2 reads YFSETQ. This chain's CDR3 is CASSSEGGLRGNTIYF. The DNA for the CDR3 is TGCGCCAGCAGCTCGGAAGGGGGCCTCCGGGGGAACACCATATATTTT.

The V gene is TRBV7-8, the J gene TRBJ2-7, with TRBD1 identical over 8 bases. The CDR3 runs to 13 residues. Germline V gene lookup returns CDR1 SGHVS and CDR2 FQNEAQ. V gave up 4 bases and J gave up 6 bases; unmatched junction bases: 5. In nucleotides, the CDR3 is TGTGCCAGCAGCTCTGGACAGGGAGGCGAGCAGTACTTC. Residues: CASSSGQGGEQYF.

This clone was recorded only once. The DNA of the CDR3 is TGTGCCACCAGTGATCGGGACAGCATTCAGGCTTTCTTT. This sequence encodes CATSDRDSIQAFF. J is TRBJ1-1 and V is TRBV24-1; 7 bases align to TRBD1. Germline loops: CDR1 KGHDR, CDR2 SFDVKD. V lost 3 bases and J lost 11; bases outside the gene matches: 8. The CDR3 runs 13 residues.

The chain joins TRBV5-6 to TRBJ2-7; TRBD1 matches at 9 bases. Germline V gene lookup returns CDR1 SGHDT and CDR2 YYEEEE. J gave up 0 bases and V 2 bases, and 9 bases lay outside the gene matches. The CDR3 runs to 17 residues. Written as DNA, the CDR3 is TGTGCCAGCAGCTTTTCGGGAACAGGGGGCGGCTCCTACGAGCAGTACTTC. It yields the protein CASSFSGTGGGSYEQYF. The full variable domain, in which reference TRBV5-6 and TRBJ2-7 provide the parts outside the CDR3, is DAGVTQSPTHLIKTRGQQVTLRCSPKSGHDTVSWYQQALGQGPQFIFQYYEEEERQRGNFPDRFSGHQFPNYSSELNVNALLLGDSALYLCASSFSGTGGGSYEQYFGPGTRLTVT.